This TCR beta chain derives from a study of T cell repertoires in aging, cancer and after chemotherapy. Rearranged V-D-J TRB sequences were amplified with a mixed TRB-A/B primer pool. TCRdb processed the multiplex PCR reads anew with MiXCR; each CDR3 protein has one entry. The sample records roughly 4,900 distinct CDR3 sequences, about 30% being singletons. TCR beta rearrangements were amplified from peripheral blood genomic DNA. Per germline, CDR1 PRHDT and CDR2 FYEKMQ (reference sequence). V shed 11 bases, J shed 0 bases, and the junction held 11 bases outside the gene matches. This CDR3 contains 15 residues.

The source material was blood. The chain links TRBV13 to TRBJ2-3; 7 bases are a match to TRBD1. The clonotype comes from a human donor with a solid tumor. DNA for the CDR3: TGTGCCGGATCACAGGGGAGAGCTAGCACAGATACGCAGTATTTT. Translation: CAGSQGRASTDTQYF.